This T cell receptor beta chain is from a study of T cell repertoires in cytomegalovirus infection. Study details: Indications of both CMV infection and matching HLA type were provided by public TCR beta signatures.

General observations from the study: CMV-specific TCR beta clonotypes restricted by HLA-C dominated the ex vivo response. Summed public TCR beta family frequency identified CMV carriers bearing the relevant HLA.

Each CDR3 protein is one row after TCRdb ran MiXCR on the reads. The sample contains around 280,000 distinct CDR3 sequences, roughly a tenth of which appear only once. Turning to this clonotype: Its antigen is not identified.

Sequencing used PBMCs. The clonotype was recovered from a human donor in good health (CMV status not recorded). Some clones in this sample may be carry-over from other donors' samples.

The CDR3 nucleotides read TGTGCCAGCAGCTTAGGGGCCCCCTACGAGCAGTACTTC. Its translation: CASSLGAPYEQYF. This chain joins TRBV5-6 and TRBJ2-7, with D possibly matching TRBD1 (5 bases). Germline CDR1 SGHDT, CDR2 YYEEEE. V gave up 2 bases and J gave up 2 bases, with 8 bases separating them. The CDR3 length is 13 residues.